This T cell receptor (beta chain) was captured by sequencing in a study of T cells in Graves' hyperthyroidism and ophthalmopathy. Amplification of TCR beta CDR3 regions used RNA as the template. During a first-round RT-PCR of the TCR CDR3, the HTBI primer set was used. TCRdb ran MiXCR on the multiplex PCR reads and lists one entry per CDR3 protein. The sample includes a few hundred thousand distinct CDR3 sequences, roughly 46% of them seen just once. Of note for this clonotype: In this CDR3 the conserved last residue, phenylalanine or tryptophan, is missing, so a read error is likely. The limits of the CDR3 on the DNA are not certain, so only TCRdb's listed CDR3 is given.

CDR1 and CDR2 (germline): ENHRY, SYGVKD. 13 amino acids form the CDR3, both terminal residues included. The receptor comes from a woman aged 18-29 years with Graves' hyperthyroidism. The V call is TRBV10-3, the J call TRBJ1-4; TRBD1, the table's D call, was not compared with the DNA. Sequencing was performed on peripheral blood or thyroid tissue (not recorded which). This chain's CDR3 is CAISGSGPDRISY.